This TCR beta chain was captured in a study of blood T cell repertoires in COVID-19. Generated by immunoSEQ multiplex PCR, the TCRdb table keeps only in-frame clones and is missing some. The sample lists about 200,000 clones, 70% to 90% occurring once. Study members were between roughly 18 and 90 years old and lived in over 20 US regions. This CDR3 has 15 amino acids. V lost 3 bases to trimming and J lost 4 bases; unmatched junction nucleotides: 2. The germline V gene has CDR1 SGHVS and CDR2 FNYEAQ. The chain couples TRBV7-6 to TRBJ2-2; 10 bases align to TRBD1. The sequenced sample was PBMCs or T cells enriched from blood (not recorded which). This TCR derives from a woman aged 25-40 years who had been exposed to COVID-19. DNA of the CDR3: TGTGCCAGCAGCTTCGGGACAGGGGTCACCGGGGAGCTGTTTTTT. Translated, it gives CASSFGTGVTGELFF.